This T cell receptor (beta chain) was observed in a study of cytomegalovirus exposure and HLA in healthy donors. CDR3 length: 16 residues. Germline V lookup: CDR1 GTSNPN, CDR2 SVGIG (reference sequence). With 0 bases clipped from V and 5 bases from J, the junction kept 5 bases outside the gene matches. With 60 Vbeta and 13 Jbeta primers, the PCR was carried out. Data came from immunoSEQ multiplex PCR; TCRdb stores just in-frame clones and leaves some out. The data hold about 120,000 clones, with roughly four fifths observed a single time. The chain has TRBV30 and TRBJ2-2, with TRBD2 matching 11 bases. The receptor was isolated from a woman between 18 and 29 years old in good health and CMV-seronegative. The sample was PBMCs. CDR3 loop: CAWSVLAGGGTGELFF. The CDR3 nucleotides are TGTGCCTGGAGTGTCCTAGCGGGGGGCGGGACCGGGGAGCTGTTTTTT.